The 9 T cell receptor beta chains reported below all come from one sample, sequenced in a study of T cell responses to AZD1222 COVID-19 vaccine listed by TCRdb under 2021. Preparation of the library involved the immunoSEQ multiplex PCR assay. TCRdb provides this immuneACCESS table in a form limited to in-frame rearrangements. Some clones are lacking; in checked studies, under half of them reflect an unresolved V gene, and why the rest are absent is not known. For this sample there are 200,000 to 300,000 clones; roughly 93% appear just once. Around 0.6% of the sample lies in the top ten. The meaning of the sample's time point label: baseline before first vaccination. The specimen comprised peripheral blood, sampled on day 0 of AZD1222 vaccination. These receptor sequences come from an adult in good health.

In regard to this clone: The sample carries other DNA sequences with the same CDR3. CDR3 DNA sequence: TGTGCCAGCAGTGAAGGGGAGACCCAGTACTTC. Translating gives CASSEGETQYF. The rearrangement links TRBV25-1 to TRBJ2-5, with D unclear. The germline CDR1 and CDR2 sequences are MGHDK and SYGVNS. V lost 2 bases to trimming and J lost 5 bases, with 3 bases between them. This CDR3 spans 11 amino acids.

The genes are TRBV14 and TRBJ1-1; D remains ambiguous. The germline V gene has CDR1 SGHDN and CDR2 FVKESK. The CDR3 contains 14 residues. V was shortened by 2 bases and J by 6 bases, with 13 bases between the two germline ends. CDR3 in DNA: TGTGCCAGCAGCCAACAGCTCGTGGGTTCTGAAGCTTTCTTT. Protein: CASSQQLVGSEAFF.

CDR3 DNA: TGCAGCGTTGTACAGGGGGCCGGCGTAGCTTTCTTT. Protein: CSVVQGAGVAFF. The chain links TRBV29-1 to TRBJ1-1; 9 bases are shared with TRBD1. Germline assignment: CDR1 SQVTM and CDR2 ANQGSEA. CDR3 length: 12 amino acids. Losses at the gene ends were 4 bases for V and 10 bases for J; bases not matched to a gene: 7.

CDR3 loop: CASSPTGYEQYF. CDR3 nucleotides: TGTGCCAGCAGTCCTACTGGCTACGAGCAGTACTTC. The chain has TRBV7-9 and TRBJ2-7; D is unclear. Deletions cut 6 bases from V and 3 bases from J, with 9 bases between. The CDR3 spans 12 residues. Germline CDR1 reads SEHNR; CDR2 reads FQNEAQ (reference sequence).

The V call is TRBV28, the J call TRBJ1-6, with unresolved D. The CDR3 is 13 residues long. Germline values: CDR1 MDHEN, CDR2 SYDVKM. The V and J ends lost 4 bases and 14 bases respectively, with 15 bases between them. This CDR3 reads CASSSRLSRALHF. The CDR3 DNA follows: TGTGCCAGCAGTTCCCGGCTGTCACGGGCCCTCCACTTT.

This rearrangement joins TRBV10-3 to TRBJ2-1; 10 bases fit TRBD2. Germline-derived CDR1 and CDR2 are ENHRY and SYGVKD. CDR3 length: 13 residues. Trimming at V came to 7 bases and at J to 10 bases, leaving 7 bases not matched to a gene. The CDR3 reads CAITLAGTQEQFF. The CDR3 DNA follows: TGTGCCATCACACTAGCGGGAACACAGGAGCAGTTCTTC.

This chain links TRBV5-1 with TRBJ1-1; TRBD1 matches at 8 bases. This CDR3 has 14 residues. Germline V CDR1 and CDR2: SGHRS, YFSETQ. V lost 3 bases to trimming and J lost 4 bases; unmatched junction nucleotides: 5. CDR3: CASSSQGAITEAFF. CDR3 DNA sequence: TGCGCCAGCAGCTCCCAGGGGGCTATCACTGAAGCTTTCTTT.

CDR3 bases: TGTGCCAGCAGCTTACACCGGACTACTCTCTACGAGCAGTACTTC. Its protein product is CASSLHRTTLYEQYF. The genes are TRBV7-8 and TRBJ2-7; D perhaps matches TRBD2 (6 bases). The germline V and J ends were trimmed by 2 bases and 3 bases, with 14 bases remaining between them. The length of the CDR3 is 15 residues. From germline, CDR1 is SGHVS and CDR2 FQNEAQ.

The chain recombines TRBV7-2 with TRBJ2-7, with TRBD1 as a possible D gene (6 bases). CDR3 length: 14 amino acids. Germline V lookup: CDR1 SGHTA, CDR2 FQGNSA. The V gene lost 5 bases and the J gene lost 1 base, with 12 bases spanning the gap. CDR3 sequence: CASSPLTGSYEQYF. The CDR3 DNA follows: TGTGCCAGCAGCCCGCTGACAGGTTCCTACGAGCAGTACTTC.